The rows below give T cell receptor beta chains drawn from one sample of a study of shared T cell receptors in the human thymus. Using immunoSEQ multiplex PCR, the repertoire was profiled, and TCRdb retains in-frame clones only, with some absent. The profile shows approximately 760,000 clones, 80% to 90% of them singletons. The sample was also linked to a second study, of human thymus T cells.

What was sequenced was thymocytes. These receptors all come from a girl under three years old with a congenital heart defect. CDR3s include the opening cysteine and the closing phenylalanine or tryptophan. The D gene is left open where the match is weak. Only part of the rows carry a size: once, few, many, or a class if the clone is expanded.

>TRBD1|-|14|TRBJ2-7|TRBV6-1
CASSRTPDRGEQYF
TGTGCCAGCAGCCGAACACCCGACAGGGGCGAGCAGTACTTC
>-|few|17|TRBJ2-5|TRBV7-9
CASSPRGGYTFQETQYF
TGTGCCAGCAGCCCAAGGGGGGGATATACCTTTCAAGAGACCCAGTACTTC
>TRBD1|-|16|TRBJ1-6|TRBV5-1
CASSLVGTGGDSPLHF
TGCGCCAGCAGCTTGGTTGGGACAGGGGGTGATTCACCCCTCCACTTT
>-|-|17|TRBJ2-5|TRBV6-1
CASSERGLERPPETQYF
TGTGCCAGCAGTGAAAGGGGTCTCGAGCGCCCCCCCGAGACCCAGTACTTC
>-|once|14|TRBJ1-1|TRBV6-6
CASRGGYLSSEAFF
TGTGCCAGCAGGGGAGGATATCTGAGTTCTGAAGCTTTCTTT
>TRBD1|-|16|TRBJ1-1|TRBV7-6
CASSPIQGAKNTEAFF
TGTGCCAGCAGCCCTATACAGGGGGCTAAGAACACTGAAGCTTTCTTT
>TRBD1|-|17|TRBJ1-5|TRBV7-2
CASSPVFRGPSNQPQHF
TGTGCCAGCAGCCCCGTCTTTAGGGGGCCGAGCAATCAGCCCCAGCATTTT
>-|once|12|TRBJ2-7|TRBV5-1
CASSLAGSEQYF
TGCGCCAGCAGCTTGGCAGGGTCCGAGCAGTACTTC
>-|-|14|TRBJ1-2|TRBV28
CASSLCGGNYGYTF
TGTGCCAGCAGTTTATGCGGGGGGAACTATGGCTACACCTTC
>-|-|16|TRBJ1-2|TRBV14
CASSQDWKGGNYGYTF
TGTGCCAGCAGCCAAGATTGGAAGGGGGGGAACTATGGCTACACCTTC
>TRBD2|-|18|TRBJ2-1|TRBV27
CASSLNSGARSSYNEQFF
TGTGCCAGCAGTTTGAATAGCGGGGCCAGGAGCTCCTACAATGAGCAGTTCTTC
>TRBD2|once|19|TRBJ2-3|TRBV7-2
CASSLSRLAGGLDTDTQYF
TGTGCCAGCAGCTTAAGTCGACTAGCGGGGGGATTGGATACAGATACGCAGTATTTT
>-|-|13|TRBJ2-1|TRBV11-2
CASKAGRANEQFF
TGTGCCAGCAAAGCGGGCAGGGCCAATGAGCAGTTCTTC
>TRBD1|-|17|TRBJ2-1|TRBV11-3
CASSEYQEGQGGGEQFF
TGTGCCAGCAGCGAGTATCAAGAGGGCCAAGGGGGCGGTGAGCAGTTCTTC
>-|-|15|TRBJ1-3|TRBV2
CASSERRRVGNTIYF
TGTGCCAGCAGTGAAAGGAGGCGGGTTGGAAACACCATATATTTT
>TRBD1|-|14|TRBJ1-1|TRBV19
CASEDRGQNTEAFF
TGTGCCTCTGAGGACAGGGGACAGAACACTGAAGCTTTCTTT
>-|-|14|TRBJ1-1|TRBV5-1
CASSFRPSDTEAFF
TGCGCCAGCAGCTTCCGCCCATCGGACACTGAAGCTTTCTTT
>-|-|16|TRBJ1-1|TRBV25-1
CASSGYSQGRNTEAFF
TGTGCCAGCAGTGGGTACTCCCAGGGGCGGAACACTGAAGCTTTCTTT
>-|-|11|TRBJ1-2|TRBV19
CASRKGSSYTF
TGTGCCAGTCGTAAGGGGTCGAGCTACACCTTC
>TRBD1|-|12|TRBJ2-7|TRBV5-4
CASSLLTGRAYF
TGTGCCAGCAGCTTGCTGACAGGGCGGGCCTACTTC
>-|-|12|TRBJ1-2|TRBV7-9
CASSLALYGYTF
TGTGCCAGCAGCTTAGCCCTCTATGGCTACACCTTC
>TRBD1|-|18|TRBJ2-5|TRBV27
CASSTDRAQAGVIETQYF
TGTGCCAGCAGTACCGACAGGGCCCAAGCCGGGGTCATCGAGACCCAGTACTTC
>-|few|13|TRBJ2-3|TRBV2
CARRSVGTDTQYF
TGTGCCCGGCGGAGCGTGGGCACAGATACGCAGTATTTT
>-|once|13|TRBJ2-5|TRBV10-3
CAIMAHQEETQYF
TGTGCCATCATGGCACATCAAGAAGAGACCCAGTACTTC
>TRBD1|-|16|TRBJ2-2|TRBV18
CASPHSRTGGTGELFF
TGTGCCAGCCCCCATAGCCGTACAGGGGGTACCGGGGAGCTGTTTTTT
>TRBD1|few|13|TRBJ1-1|TRBV5-6
CASSPTGDTEAFF
TGTGCCAGCTCTCCGACAGGGGACACTGAAGCTTTCTTT
>-|-|13|TRBJ1-6|TRBV10-3
CAIRSAGNSPLHF
TGTGCCATCAGGTCGGCGGGGAATTCACCCCTCCACTTT
>TRBD1|-|15|TRBJ1-1|TRBV28
CASSRADRGPTEAFF
TGTGCCAGCAGTCGGGCTGACAGGGGGCCTACTGAAGCTTTCTTT
>-|-|15|TRBJ1-2|TRBV5-1
CASSLRTDSSLGYTF
TGCGCCAGCAGCTTGAGGACAGACAGCTCCCTAGGCTACACCTTC
>TRBD1|once|14|TRBJ2-7|TRBV6-5
CASSSNRGIYEQYF
TGTGCCAGCAGCTCCAACAGGGGGATCTACGAGCAGTACTTC
>TRBD2|-|21|TRBJ2-7|TRBV19
CASSLVVRVPGLAGERYEQYF
TGTGCCAGTAGTCTCGTAGTTAGGGTACCGGGACTAGCGGGGGAACGCTACGAGCAGTACTTC
>TRBD1|-|15|TRBJ2-5|TRBV9
CASSVVGTGVETQYF
TGTGCCAGCAGCGTAGTTGGGACAGGGGTGGAGACCCAGTACTTC
>-|-|14|TRBJ1-1|TRBV2
CASSEQARETEAFF
TGTGCCAGCAGTGAACAGGCGAGGGAAACTGAAGCTTTCTTT
>-|-|17|TRBJ1-2|TRBV12-5
CASGLAFGQLANYGYTF
TGTGCTAGTGGTTTGGCGTTTGGACAGTTAGCTAACTATGGCTACACCTTC
>-|-|15|TRBJ2-6|TRBV2
CASSPGFSGANVLTF
TGTGCCAGCAGCCCAGGGTTTAGTGGGGCCAACGTCCTGACTTTC
>TRBD2|-|14|TRBJ2-5|TRBV9
CASSVGGGVETQYF
TGTGCCAGCAGCGTAGGCGGGGGGGTGGAGACCCAGTACTTC
>-|few|17|TRBJ2-7|TRBV18
CASSPQESRDLAYEQYF
TGTGCCAGCTCACCACAGGAGTCCCGCGACTTAGCCTACGAGCAGTACTTC
>TRBD1|-|15|TRBJ2-5|TRBV5-4
CASSSGTGGLETQYF
TGTGCCAGCAGCTCTGGGACAGGGGGGTTGGAGACCCAGTACTTC
>TRBD1|-|14|TRBJ1-2|TRBV10-2
CASGLPMGTGGYTF
TGCGCCAGCGGTCTACCTATGGGGACAGGGGGCTACACCTTC
>-|-|14|TRBJ1-2|TRBV2
CASSVRGDNDGYTF
TGTGCCAGCAGTGTCCGTGGGGACAACGATGGCTACACCTTC
>TRBD2|-|16|TRBJ2-7|TRBV5-1
CASSLPGGVLSYEQYF
TGCGCCAGCAGCCTCCCGGGAGGGGTTCTCTCCTACGAGCAGTACTTC
>-|-|17|TRBJ1-6|TRBV27
CASSRLTPNPYNSPLHF
TGTGCCAGCAGTCGTTTGACACCGAACCCCTATAATTCACCCCTCCACTTT